This TCR beta chain was recovered during a study of shared clonotypes between healthy human individuals (dated by TCRdb to about 2020). About the full investigation: Three men and a couple of women, aged 18 to 49 years, made up the cohort. For each donor, CD4 naive and CD4 memory were each given three plates, CD8 naive was given two plates, and CD8 memory was given one plate. The study deeply sequenced blood TCR repertoires of five healthy adults to estimate repertoire size and the extent of clonotype sharing between individuals. Libraries were prepared and TCR repertoires were sequenced by different laboratories using diverse techniques, in order to increase sequencing depth and limit assay-specific biases. Each donor's leukapheresis produced roughly between about 0.85 and 10 billion PBMCs.

Including the terminal cysteine and phenylalanine, the CDR3 comprises 15 residues. Of the read, only the CDR3 DNA is kept; its 45 bases are in frame from base 1. The germline V gene supplies CDR1 MNHEY and CDR2 SVGAGI. At the junction V is shortened by 8 bases and J by 2 bases; bases outside the gene matches: 9. CD8 naive samples consisted of CD45RO-negative cells that were positively selected for CCR7, yielding a CD45RA+CCR7+ population without TemRA cells. Donors were healthy HIV-negative adults with no recently reported acute infections or vaccinations. Every donor was a Caucasian adult residing in Nashville, Tennessee, USA. Blood was obtained by leukapheresis, after which PBMCs were separated by Ficoll-Histopaque density gradient centrifugation and cryopreserved in liquid nitrogen vapor phase. Analytical flow cytometry was used to check the purity and quantity of every magnetically sorted T cell population. From each sorted fraction, genomic DNA was isolated and quantified by UV absorbance on a Nanodrop 2000c.

The investigation overall reported the following: Sharing across four donors was observed for around 5% of naive CD4, over 3% of naive CD8, 2.3% of memory CD4, and about 0.39% of memory CD8 clonotypes. The small number of donors limited the genetic and exposure-history diversity represented. Based on pairwise subsampling, the degree of clonotype sharing among donors was expected to be affected by sequencing depth. Even with the large sequencing depth, rarefaction of the sorted-subset datasets indicated that sequencing was incomplete. Compared with non-shared clonotypes, the clonotypes found in all four sorted-subset donors had higher generation probabilities. Sampling was restricted to blood, and TCR repertoires in tissues likely differ from the TCR repertoires found in blood. Naive subsets generally had larger estimated clonotype richness than memory subsets.

Using the deep immunoSEQ assay, multiplex PCR amplified TCR CDR3 regions from genomic DNA. Genomic DNA extracted from each cell subset was distributed evenly over all wells of several immunoSEQ 96-well plates, and each plate served as one replicate. For sorted subsets, approximately 0.2 ug of genomic DNA, equivalent to 25,000 to 30,000 T cell genomes, went into each replicate PCR. Purified libraries were measured with a Qubit 3.0 fluorometer, size-checked on a Bioanalyzer 2100, and measured again with the KAPA Library Quantification kit. Every immunoSEQ 96-well plate was sequenced on a separate single-read 150-cycle Illumina NextSeq 550 flow cell. On the authors' methods: Because the immunoSEQ output included only junctional sequences and no quality scores, the filtering could not be the same as the filtering used for full-length reads. To assign V/J genes and CDR3, sequences were annotated using PyIR, a Python wrapper for IgBLAST v1.9, with IMGT germline references. Reads with weak V/J assignments (E-value above 1e-6), missing CDR3, stop codons, out-of-frame junctions, or ambiguous translated residues were removed. V3J clonotypes were defined as sequences sharing an identical inferred V gene, J gene, and CDR3 amino acid sequence. The percentage overlap between two repertoires was calculated by dividing the number of shared unique clonotypes by the size of the smaller repertoire. Richness of each repertoire was evaluated using RTK rarefaction, the Chao1 estimator, and Recon v2.1 estimates of unobserved clonotypes. Generation probabilities were computed with OLGA for all TCRbeta clonotypes obtained by the gDNA method from four donors. TCRdb holds this immuneACCESS table with in-frame rearrangements only. Some clones are missing; in checked studies, unresolved V genes explain under half, and the rest has no known cause. The D gene and trimming were derived from the DNA, and the V and J assignments and clone size from that table. In this sample the table shows 1.5 million to 2.5 million clones, approximately 95% of which occur a single time. Around 1% of the sample is in the top ten clones.

The table lists this clone with a count of one. The clone's antigen remains unknown. The record has no base qualities; no much larger clone is one base away. The source material was naive CD8+ T cells sorted from blood. The cell subset or site tag for this specimen amounts to: CD45RA+CCR7+. The TCR comes from a man between 18 and 29 years old in good health. The sequence is built from TRBV6-5 and TRBJ1-5, and TRBD1 aligns with 7 junction nucleotides. CDR3 sequence: CASGPTGVRNQPQHF. In nucleotide form, the sequence is TGTGCCAGCGGGCCCACAGGGGTTCGCAATCAGCCCCAGCATTTT.